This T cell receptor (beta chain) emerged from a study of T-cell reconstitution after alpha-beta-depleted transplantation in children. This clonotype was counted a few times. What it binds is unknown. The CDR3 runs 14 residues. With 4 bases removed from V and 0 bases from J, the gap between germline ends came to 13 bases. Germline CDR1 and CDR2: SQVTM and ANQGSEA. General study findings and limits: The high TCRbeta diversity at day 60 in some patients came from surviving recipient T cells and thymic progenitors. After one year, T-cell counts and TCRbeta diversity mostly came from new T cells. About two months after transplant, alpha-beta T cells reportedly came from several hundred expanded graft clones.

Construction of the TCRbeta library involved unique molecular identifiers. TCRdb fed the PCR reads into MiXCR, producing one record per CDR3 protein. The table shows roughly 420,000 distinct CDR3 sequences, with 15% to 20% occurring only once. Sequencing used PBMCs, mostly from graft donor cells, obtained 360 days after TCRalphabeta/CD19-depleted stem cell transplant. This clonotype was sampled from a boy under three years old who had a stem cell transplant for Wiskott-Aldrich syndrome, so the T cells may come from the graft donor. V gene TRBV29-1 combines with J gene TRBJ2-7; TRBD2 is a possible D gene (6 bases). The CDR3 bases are TGCAGCGTTGGTGTGGGGGGACGCTCCTACGAGCAGTACTTC. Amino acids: CSVGVGGRSYEQYF.